The 17 T cell receptor beta chains presented below share a single source sample, sequenced in a study of blood T cell repertoires in COVID-19 (dated by TCRdb to 2020 to 2021). Receptor libraries were prepared by the immunoSEQ multiplex PCR assay. The immuneACCESS repertoire file appears here via TCRdb, limited to in-frame rearrangements. These files lack a portion of the clones; in checked studies, under half of the deficit traces to unresolved V genes, and the cause of the others is not known. The sample data list roughly 250,000 clones, and roughly 79% of these were observed just once. Clones ranked in the top ten supply around 2.9% of the sample. Sequenced input: peripheral blood. The receptors here all came from a woman aged 60-75 years with active or convalescent COVID-19.

The J gene is TRBJ2-7, the V gene TRBV11-2, with no clear D. This CDR3 spans 14 amino acids. Trimming shortened V by 4 bases and J by 0 bases, and 10 bases separated the two germline ends. Germline lookup yields CDR1 SGHAT and CDR2 FQNNGV. The CDR3 is CASSSRISSYEQYF. The CDR3 DNA sequence: TGTGCCAGCAGCTCCCGAATCAGCTCCTACGAGCAGTACTTC.

The V gene is TRBV9, the J gene TRBJ1-2; perhaps TRBD1 as D (5 bases). Trimming cost V 2 bases and J 4 bases, with 6 bases left between them. CDR1 is SGDLS, CDR2 YYNGEE, per germline. This CDR3 comprises 12 residues. For the CDR3, the DNA is TGTGCCAGCAGCGTGGGGGGCTATGGCTACACCTTC. Translation gives CASSVGGYGYTF.

CDR3 in amino acids: CASSLAQNTEAFF. CDR3 sequence (DNA): TGTGCCAGCAGCTTAGCCCAGAACACTGAAGCTTTCTTT. This chain joins TRBV7-2 and TRBJ1-1, with D unclear. The V gene lost 0 bases and the J gene lost 1 base, with 3 bases spanning the gap. The CDR3 sequence is 13 residues long. Germline lookup yields CDR1 SGHTA and CDR2 FQGNSA.

The gene calls are TRBV28 and TRBJ1-1; perhaps TRBD1 as D (5 bases). In germline, CDR1 is MDHEN, CDR2 SYDVKM. CDR3 size: 16 residues. Between the trimmed V and J ends, which lost 6 bases and 0 bases, there was a span of 17 bases. CDR3 protein: CASRTSAGSMNTEAFF. Here the CDR3 DNA reads TGTGCCAGCAGGACCTCGGCAGGGTCAATGAACACTGAAGCTTTCTTT. The full variable domain, completed using reference TRBV28 and TRBJ1-1, is DVKVTQSSRYLVKRTGEKVFLECVQDMDHENMFWYRQDPGLGLRLIYFSYDVKMKEKGDIPEGYSVSREKKERFSLILESASTNQTSMYLCASRTSAGSMNTEAFFGQGTRLTVV.

This chain uses TRBV3-1 (or the pseudogene TRBV3-2) with TRBJ2-7, with 14 positions matching TRBD2. The CDR3 spans 18 residues. Losses at the gene ends were 4 bases for V and 1 base for J; bases not matched to a gene: 9. Germline CDR1 reads LGHDT; CDR2 reads YNNKEL (reference sequence). Written as DNA, the CDR3 is TGTGCCAGCAGCCCCCGGACTAGCGGGGGGCCAGCTTCCTACGAGCAGTACTTC. This encodes CASSPRTSGGPASYEQYF.

The CDR3: CATLTPRAEAFF. CDR3 coding DNA: TGTGCCACCTTGACACCCAGGGCTGAAGCTTTCTTT. The chain recombines TRBV19 with TRBJ1-1; D is possibly TRBD1 (5 bases). In germline, CDR1 is LNHDA, CDR2 SQIVND (reference sequence). Deletions cut 10 bases from V and 6 bases from J, with 15 bases between. CDR3 length: 12 residues. Drawing the rest from reference TRBV19 and TRBJ1-1, the complete variable domain is DGGITQSPKYLFRKEGQNVTLSCEQNLNHDAMYWYRQDPGQGLRLIYYSQIVNDFQKGDIAEGYSVSREKKESFPLTVTSAQKNPTAFYLCATLTPRAEAFFGQGTRLTVV.

This chain's CDR3 is CASSPPATGGRGGSDTEAFF. The CDR3 DNA sequence: TGTGCCAGCTCACCACCAGCGACAGGGGGCCGGGGGGGATCCGACACTGAAGCTTTCTTT. The chain employs TRBV18 and TRBJ1-1; 10 bases are shared with TRBD1. Germline CDR1 KGHSH, CDR2 LQKENI. There are 20 residues in the CDR3. The V and J ends lost 0 bases and 3 bases, in that order; junction bases with no gene match: 16.

The chain is built from TRBV9 and TRBJ2-6; D might be TRBD1 (6 bases). CDR1 is SGDLS and CDR2 is YYNGEE in the germline V gene. The CDR3 has 15 amino acids. Trimming removed 4 bases from V and 4 bases from J, with 12 bases in between. CDR3 coding DNA: TGTGCCAGCAGCCTGGACAGTCGAGGGGCCAACGTCCTGACTTTC. Protein sequence: CASSLDSRGANVLTF.

V usage is TRBV5-4 and J usage is TRBJ2-5; 8 bases line up with TRBD1. Germline CDR1 SGHNT, CDR2 YYREEE (reference sequence). This CDR3 is built from 15 residues. The trim removed 0 bases at V and 5 bases at J, leaving 6 bases unmatched. The CDR3 is CASSLARGLGETQYF. DNA of the CDR3: TGTGCCAGCAGCTTGGCCAGGGGGCTGGGGGAGACCCAGTACTTC.

About this clone: This sample includes further DNA sequences coding for the same CDR3. V gene TRBV20-1 combines with J gene TRBJ2-1; D uncertain. CDR1 is DFQATT and CDR2 is SNEGSKA in the germline V gene (reference sequence). V was shortened by 5 bases and J by 4 bases, with 6 bases between the two germline ends. The CDR3 sequence is 11 residues long. The CDR3 loop reads CSASNYNEQFF. Written as DNA, the CDR3 is TGCAGTGCTTCTAATTACAATGAGCAGTTCTTC.

This chain joins TRBV7-8 and TRBJ1-1; unclear D gene. With 4 bases removed from V and 4 bases from J, the gap between germline ends came to 10 bases. Germline-derived CDR1 and CDR2 are SGHVS and FQNEAQ. CDR3 length: 13 residues. The DNA for the CDR3 is TGTGCCAGCAGCTCGACGACAAGCACTGAAGCTTTCTTT. Translation gives CASSSTTSTEAFF.

This rearrangement joins TRBV4-2 to TRBJ2-1; 8 positions match TRBD2. CDR3 length: 17 residues. Germline V gene sequence: CDR1 LGHNA, CDR2 YNFKEQ. V was clipped by 0 bases and J by 0 bases; unmatched bases: 4. The CDR3 DNA follows: TGTGCCAGCAGCCAAGAATTAGCGGGGAGCTCCTACAATGAGCAGTTCTTC. Translated: CASSQELAGSSYNEQFF.

This clone was counted between two and nine times. The chain combines TRBV2 with TRBJ2-2; TRBD1 aligns across 9 bases. The J segment lost 5 bases and the V segment lost 8 bases, leaving 15 bases of the junction unmatched. Per the germline V gene, CDR1 is SNHLY and CDR2 is FYNNEI. This CDR3 has 17 residues. CDR3 sequence: CASVTAGGQGLTGELFF. CDR3 nucleotides: TGTGCCAGCGTGACCGCAGGGGGACAGGGCCTTACCGGGGAGCTGTTTTTT.

The rearrangement links TRBV7-2 to TRBJ2-1, with 12 bases matching TRBD2. The CDR3 sequence is 15 residues long. The V gene end was trimmed by 5 bases and the J gene end by 4 bases; junction bases not matched to a gene: 3. Germline V gives CDR1 SGHTA, CDR2 FQGNSA. This chain's CDR3 is CASSRTSGVYNEQFF. The CDR3, as DNA: TGTGCCAGCAGCAGGACTAGCGGGGTGTACAATGAGCAGTTCTTC.

V is TRBV10-3 and J is TRBJ1-6; D is perhaps TRBD1 (6 bases). Between the trimmed V and J ends, which lost 10 bases and 10 bases, there was a span of 17 bases. From germline, CDR1 is ENHRY and CDR2 SYGVKD. This CDR3 is 13 amino acids long. CDR3 in DNA: TGTGCCACAGGGGTTGACAGTGCCTCACCCCTCCACTTT. Protein: CATGVDSASPLHF.

The gene calls are TRBV2 and TRBJ1-1, with D perhaps matching TRBD1 (5 bases). With 3 bases removed from V and 3 bases from J, the gap between germline ends came to 11 bases. The CDR3 is 14 amino acids. CDR1 is SNHLY, CDR2 FYNNEI, per germline. The CDR3 DNA sequence: TGTGCCAGCAGTGAGCAGGGTATGGACACTGAAGCTTTCTTT. Translated, it gives CASSEQGMDTEAFF.

This clone came up once. J is TRBJ1-3 and V is TRBV7-9, with D hard to call. V lost 3 bases to trimming and J lost 0 bases, with 6 bases between them. The length of the CDR3 is 14 residues. Germline V gives CDR1 SEHNR, CDR2 FQNEAQ (reference sequence). This CDR3 is CASSLSISGNTIYF. The CDR3 region has the DNA TGTGCCAGCAGCTTGTCAATCTCTGGAAACACCATATATTTT.